The 10 T cell receptor beta chains presented below share a single source sample, sequenced in a study of blood T cell repertoires in COVID-19. Generated by immunoSEQ multiplex PCR, the TCRdb table keeps only in-frame clones and is missing some. Of some 510,000 clones listed, 88% are singletons. Sequenced material: PBMCs or T cells enriched from blood (not recorded which). All receptors derive from a woman in her forties who had recovered from COVID-19.

This chain joins TRBV9 and TRBJ2-2, with D maybe TRBD1 (5 bases). This CDR3 has 15 residues. Trimming pared 4 bases from V and 5 bases from J, leaving 15 bases between. Per the germline V gene, CDR1 is SGDLS and CDR2 is YYNGEE. For the CDR3, the DNA is TGTGCCAGCAGCCCAGAGGCCCAGGGTACCGGGGAGCTGTTTTTT. It encodes CASSPEAQGTGELFF.

The chain links TRBV20-1 to TRBJ2-7; 9 positions match TRBD2. The CDR3 spans 14 residues. Germline CDR1 DFQATT, CDR2 SNEGSKA (reference sequence). V shed 3 bases and J 5 bases; nucleotides not matched to a gene: 8. CDR3 region: CSASRAGGNHEQYF. The CDR3 nucleotides read TGCAGTGCTAGTAGGGCGGGAGGGAACCACGAGCAGTACTTC.

The V call is TRBV27, the J call TRBJ2-7, with a possible D match to TRBD2 (6 bases). V was shortened by 5 bases and J by 0 bases, with 17 bases between the two germline ends. This CDR3 is 16 amino acids long. The germline V gene has CDR1 MNHEY and CDR2 SMNVEV (reference sequence). The CDR3 loop is CASSLRGTRSSYEQYF. The CDR3 DNA reads TGTGCCAGCAGTCTTCGCGGGACCCGGAGCTCCTACGAGCAGTACTTC.

The rearrangement joins TRBV19 to TRBJ2-2, with a tentative D call TRBD1 (6 bases). CDR3 length: 15 residues. Per the germline V gene, CDR1 is LNHDA and CDR2 is SQIVND (reference sequence). The V end was cut by 9 bases, the J end by 5 bases, with 19 bases between. The CDR3 region has the DNA TGTGCCAGCTCCCCAGGGGCAACTTTGACCGGGGAGCTGTTTTTT. This encodes CASSPGATLTGELFF.

The J gene is TRBJ1-3, the V gene TRBV10-3; the D is unclear. The CDR3 runs to 11 residues. Deletions cut 5 bases from V and 6 bases from J, with 5 bases between. CDR1 and CDR2 (germline): ENHRY, SYGVKD. The CDR3 sequence: CAISSTNTIYF. The CDR3 DNA reads as TGTGCCATCAGTTCTACAAACACCATATATTTT.

The rearrangement uses TRBV7-9 and TRBJ2-4; TRBD2 aligns across 12 bases. The trim removed 5 bases at V and 2 bases at J, leaving 10 bases unmatched. Germline CDR1 reads SEHNR; CDR2 reads FQNEAQ (reference sequence). The CDR3 has 18 residues. The CDR3 sequence: CASSRLAGESGTKNIQYF. CDR3 DNA: TGTGCCAGCAGCCGACTAGCGGGAGAATCGGGGACCAAAAACATTCAGTACTTC.

J is TRBJ2-3 and V is TRBV27; 7 bases align to TRBD1. Germline V lookup: CDR1 MNHEY, CDR2 SMNVEV (reference sequence). The CDR3 has 16 residues. Trimming cost V 4 bases and J 4 bases; bases outside gene matches: 11. Here the CDR3 DNA reads TGTGCCAGCAGTTACGTGACAGGGCTGTTTCCAGATACGCAGTATTTT. It specifies CASSYVTGLFPDTQYF.

The chain joins TRBV11-2 to TRBJ1-2, with D possibly TRBD1 on 5 matching bases. V was pared by 1 base and J by 7 bases, with 10 bases between. The germline V gene encodes CDR1 SGHAT and CDR2 FQNNGV. The CDR3 is 13 residues long. CDR3 sequence (DNA): TGTGCCAGCAGCTTAGGCAGGGAGGCTGGCTACACCTTC. Its translation: CASSLGREAGYTF. Using reference TRBV11-2 and TRBJ1-2 for the parts outside the CDR3, the full variable domain is EAGVAQSPRYKIIEKRQSVAFWCNPISGHATLYWYQQILGQGPKLLIQFQNNGVVDDSQLPKDRFSAERLKGVDSTLKIQPAKLEDSAVYLCASSLGREAGYTFGSGTRLTVV.

CDR3 sequence (DNA): TGTGCCACCAGTAACCTGAGGACAGGGCCGAGTCGTAACACCATATATTTT. As protein: CATSNLRTGPSRNTIYF. V and J are TRBV24-1 and TRBJ1-3; 8 nucleotides align to TRBD1. This CDR3 region has 17 residues. The junction had 16 bases not matched to a gene; V was cut back by 6 bases and J by 7 bases. Germline loops: CDR1 KGHDR, CDR2 SFDVKD.

This rearrangement joins TRBV18 to TRBJ2-7, with 10 bases identical to TRBD1. CDR3 size: 14 residues. Germline values: CDR1 KGHSH, CDR2 LQKENI. Losses at the gene ends were 3 bases for V and 4 bases for J; bases not matched to a gene: 3. CDR3 in amino acids: CASSPDRGQYEQYF. CDR3 in DNA: TGTGCCAGCTCACCCGACAGGGGGCAATACGAGCAGTACTTC.